This T cell receptor beta chain was captured by sequencing in a study of cytotoxic CD8 clonotypes in ibrutinib-treated CLL. V dropped 6 bases and J dropped 1 base, with 15 bases sitting between them. Germline V gene data show CDR1 as MNHEY and CDR2 as SVGAGI. The CDR3 consists of 15 residues. Assay: immunoSEQ multiplex PCR; the TCRdb copy retains only in-frame clones and omits some. The sample lists about 140,000 clones; approximately 80% were seen once. Sequenced here: PBMCs, sampled after 36 months of ibrutinib treatment. This rearrangement joins TRBV6-5 to TRBJ1-1, with D hard to call. The receptor was isolated from a human donor with chronic lymphocytic leukemia. The CDR3 sequence is CASSYILSANTEAFF. DNA of the CDR3: TGTGCCAGCAGCTACATATTAAGCGCGAACACTGAAGCTTTCTTT.